This entry concerns a single T cell receptor (beta chain). Its antigen is unidentified. The data belong to a study of shared clonotypes between healthy human individuals. With V trimmed by 6 bases and J by 4 bases, 8 bases remained unmatched. CDR3 size: 14 residues. Germline CDR1 reads MDHEN; CDR2 reads SYDVKM. TCRdb's table, derived via immunoSEQ multiplex PCR, lists solely in-frame clones and lacks some. The table lists about 2.2 million clones, 93% of them singletons, with around 1.7% in the top ten. Findings of the study overall: The study drew on few donors, limiting represented genetic and exposure-history diversity. In contrast to clonotypes shared by all four donors, non-shared clonotypes had lower generation probabilities.

Terminally differentiated effector memory CD45RA+ cells were excluded from the naive CD8 cells, which were CD45RO-negative and positively selected for CCR7. The chain links TRBV28 to TRBJ1-2, with 7 bases aligning to TRBD1. The sequencing input was naive CD8+ T cells from PBMCs. This TCR was sampled from a young man in good health. Some clones in this sample may be carry-over from other donors' samples. The CDR3 DNA sequence: TGTGCCAGCAGACTAACCGGGACAGCCTATGGCTACACCTTC. It yields the protein CASRLTGTAYGYTF.